In its sample, the clone carrying this T cell receptor beta chain was seen a few times. Its antigen remains unknown. This sample stems from a study of blood T cells in healthy people across ages. Study results and limitations: The donors' CMV status was not determined, possibly confounding changes in expanded clonotypes.

Primed by a sample-barcoded 5' primer and a J-beta primer mix, a second PCR proceeded for roughly 6 to 12 cycles. TCRdb called the 5' RACE reads again in MiXCR, with one record for every CDR3 protein. The profile shows about 2 million distinct CDR3 sequences, roughly 50% of them singletons. The TCR comes from a woman aged 35 to 49 in good health. Sequenced: blood.

CDR3 region: CASSFRDYPTDTQYF. The CDR3 region has the DNA TGTGCCAGCAGCTTTAGGGACTACCCCACAGATACGCAGTATTTT. The chain carries TRBV7-8 and TRBJ2-3, with 7 bases matching TRBD2. V lost 3 bases to trimming and J lost 2 bases; unmatched junction nucleotides: 5. Germline CDR1 is SGHVS and CDR2 is FQNEAQ. CDR3 length: 15 residues.